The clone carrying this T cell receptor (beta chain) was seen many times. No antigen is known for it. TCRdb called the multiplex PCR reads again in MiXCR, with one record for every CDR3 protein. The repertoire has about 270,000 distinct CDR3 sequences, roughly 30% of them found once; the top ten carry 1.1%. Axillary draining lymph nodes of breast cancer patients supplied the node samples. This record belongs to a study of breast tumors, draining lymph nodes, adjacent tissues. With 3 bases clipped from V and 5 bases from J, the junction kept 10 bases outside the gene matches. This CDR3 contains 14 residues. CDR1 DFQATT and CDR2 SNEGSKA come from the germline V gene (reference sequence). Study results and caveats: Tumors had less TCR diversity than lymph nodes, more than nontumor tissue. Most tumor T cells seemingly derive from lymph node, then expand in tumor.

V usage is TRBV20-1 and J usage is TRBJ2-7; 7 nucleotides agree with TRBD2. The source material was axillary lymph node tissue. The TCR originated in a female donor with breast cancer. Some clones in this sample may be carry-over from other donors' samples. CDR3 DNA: TGCAGTGCTAGTCACGGACTAGTAGACGACGAGCAGTACTTC. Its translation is CSASHGLVDDEQYF.